This T cell receptor beta chain originates from a study of blood T cell repertoires in COVID-19. The overall study: The origin of the acute and convalescent COVID-19 samples was the United States, Italy and Spain. T cells, B-cell-depleted T cells, or PBMCs supplied cDNA or gDNA.

Recruits, aged about 18 to 89 years, lived in 24 US areas. As handled by the study authors: Estimates of nucleated cell counts were drawn from the amplification of reference gene primers. Here immunoSEQ multiplex PCR was the method, and the copy in TCRdb shows in-frame clones only, minus some. V, J and clone size are taken as reported in that table, and D and trimming were inferred from the DNA itself. The sample yields hundreds of thousands of clones, roughly 84% seen once. Germline CDR1 and CDR2: MNHEY and SVGAGI. Trimming took 8 bases from V and 1 from J; bases not matched to a gene: 8. This CDR3 has 14 amino acids.

The sample consisted of PBMCs or T cells enriched from blood (not recorded which). The sequence came from a middle-aged woman who had recovered from COVID-19. The chain has TRBV6-5 and TRBJ2-7; 7 bases line up with TRBD1. Here the CDR3 reads CASLHETGSYEQYF. Here the CDR3 DNA reads TGTGCCAGCCTCCACGAGACAGGGTCCTACGAGCAGTACTTC.